Below, 4 T cell receptor beta chains from the same sample are listed, as sequenced in a study of T cells in Graves' hyperthyroidism and ophthalmopathy. TCR beta CDR3 sequences were amplified from RNA transcripts. Researchers ran a first-round RT-PCR on the TCR CDR3 using the HTBI primer set. TCRdb analysed the multiplex PCR reads with MiXCR anew, one entry per CDR3 protein. The sample consists of some 600,000 distinct CDR3 sequences, approximately 15% of them appearing once. Sequencing used blood. The source is a woman in her twenties or thirties with Graves' hyperthyroidism that later progressed to Graves' ophthalmopathy.

This clonotype was detected ten times or more. This rearrangement joins TRBV6-1 to TRBJ2-1; D is perhaps TRBD1 (6 bases). V gave up 7 bases and J gave up 6 bases, with 25 bases separating them. Germline V lookup: CDR1 MNHNS, CDR2 SASEGT. The CDR3 has 17 amino acids. Here the CDR3 reads CASTSPGQTLASNEQFF. In nucleotides, the CDR3 is TGTGCCAGCACCTCGCCGGGACAAACTTTAGCGAGCAATGAGCAGTTCTTC.

This chain links TRBV27 with TRBJ2-2, with TRBD2 matching over 11 bases. V lost 5 bases and J lost 3; bases outside the gene matches: 5. CDR3 length: 16 amino acids. Germline loops: CDR1 MNHEY, CDR2 SMNVEV (reference sequence). CDR3 amino acids: CASSHTSGSYTGELFF. The CDR3 DNA reads as TGTGCCAGCAGTCATACTAGCGGGAGTTACACCGGGGAGCTGTTTTTT.

In the case of this clonotype: A clone one base away is much larger, so this may be a read error. The J gene is TRBJ2-1, the V gene TRBV18; TRBD2 might be the D (5 bases). Germline lookup yields CDR1 KGHSH and CDR2 LQKENI. This CDR3 is 15 amino acids long. In DNA, the CDR3 is TGTGCCAGCTCACCCGCGAGCGGACTCTACAATGGGCAGTTCTTC. Translated: CASSPASGLYNGQFF.

This sequence joins TRBV6-2 or TRBV6-3 and TRBJ2-7; D may correspond to TRBD1 or TRBD2 (5 bases each). Germline V gene data show CDR1 as MNHEY and CDR2 as SVGEGT. Trimming left V 7 bases short and J 1 base short, with 11 bases between. The CDR3 sequence is 13 residues long. The CDR3 here is CASIRDGSYEQYF. The DNA of the CDR3 is TGTGCCAGCATCCGGGACGGATCCTACGAGCAGTACTTC.